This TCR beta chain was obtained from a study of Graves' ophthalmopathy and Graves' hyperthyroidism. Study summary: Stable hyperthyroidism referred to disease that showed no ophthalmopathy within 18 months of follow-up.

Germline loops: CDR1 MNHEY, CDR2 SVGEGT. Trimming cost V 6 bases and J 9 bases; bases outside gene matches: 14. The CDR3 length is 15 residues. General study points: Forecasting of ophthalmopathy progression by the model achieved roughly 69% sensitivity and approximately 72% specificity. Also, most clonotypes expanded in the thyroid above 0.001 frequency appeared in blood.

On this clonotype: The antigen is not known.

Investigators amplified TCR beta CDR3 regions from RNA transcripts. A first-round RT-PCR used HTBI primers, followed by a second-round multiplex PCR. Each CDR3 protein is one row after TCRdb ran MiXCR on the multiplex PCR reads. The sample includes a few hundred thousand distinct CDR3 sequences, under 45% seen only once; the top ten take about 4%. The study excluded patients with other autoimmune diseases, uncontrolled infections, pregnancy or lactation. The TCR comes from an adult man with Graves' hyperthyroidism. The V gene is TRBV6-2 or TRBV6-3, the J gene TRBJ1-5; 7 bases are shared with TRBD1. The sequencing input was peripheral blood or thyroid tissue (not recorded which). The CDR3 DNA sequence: TGTGCCAGCAGCTTCCGACAGGGCCGGGCGTGGCCCCAGCATTTT. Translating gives CASSFRQGRAWPQHF.